These 19 T cell receptor beta chains share one sample of origin, sequenced in a study of cytomegalovirus exposure and HLA in healthy donors. The PCR employed 60 Vbeta primers together with 13 Jbeta primers. The method was immunoSEQ multiplex PCR; TCRdb's version includes in-frame clones alone and lacks a portion of them. Here the sample spans 150,000 to 200,000 clones, approximately 67% being singletons. Source material: PBMCs. These receptors were taken from a woman between 18 and 30 years old in good health and CMV-seropositive.

The V gene is TRBV28, the J gene TRBJ1-2; D call uncertain. Germline V gene data show CDR1 as MDHEN and CDR2 as SYDVKM. The CDR3 consists of 15 residues. V lost 3 bases, J lost 8 bases, and 19 bases lay in between. The CDR3 coding sequence is TGTGCCAGCAGTTTCTCGCCCGGAGGGTCTGCGGGCTACACCTTC. This codes for CASSFSPGGSAGYTF.

The rearrangement links TRBV11-2 to TRBJ1-1; tentatively, D is TRBD1 (6 bases). Trimming removed 6 bases from V and 0 bases from J, with 17 bases in between. Germline V CDR1 and CDR2: SGHAT, FQNNGV. This CDR3 contains 16 residues. The CDR3 DNA sequence: TGTGCCAGCAGTTTCACCGGGGGGGCAGTGAACACTGAAGCTTTCTTT. Residues: CASSFTGGAVNTEAFF.

The chain is built from TRBV5-4 and TRBJ1-1; 7 bases are a match to TRBD1. The germline V gene encodes CDR1 SGHNT and CDR2 YYREEE (reference sequence). Trimming took 0 bases from V and 4 from J; bases not matched to a gene: 3. This CDR3 is 14 amino acids long. CDR3 amino acids: CASSLGAGGTEAFF. CDR3 nucleotides: TGTGCCAGCAGCTTGGGAGCAGGGGGCACTGAAGCTTTCTTT.

This clone has a handful of counts. The chain joins TRBV7-8 to TRBJ1-5; perhaps TRBD1 as D (5 bases). This CDR3 is built from 15 residues. The germline CDR1 and CDR2 sequences are SGHVS and FQNEAQ. V lost 0 bases, J lost 7 bases, and 13 bases lay in between. Written as DNA, the CDR3 is TGTGCCAGCAGCTTAGCGCCAGGGTTTGGCCAGCCCCAGCATTTT. Translation gives CASSLAPGFGQPQHF.

The chain uses TRBV18 and TRBJ1-1; D call uncertain. CDR1 is KGHSH and CDR2 is LQKENI in the germline V gene. Trimming took 8 bases from V and 0 from J, leaving 10 bases between them. The CDR3 loop spans 13 amino acids. CDR3 in amino acids: CASGLPMNTEAFF. As DNA, the CDR3 is TGTGCCAGCGGTCTACCGATGAACACTGAAGCTTTCTTT.

This clone was detected a few times. The genes are TRBV19 and TRBJ1-1; D remains ambiguous. The CDR3 is 15 amino acids. The V end lost 3 bases, the J end lost 2 bases, and 13 bases lay between the germline ends. Germline CDR1 LNHDA, CDR2 SQIVND (reference sequence). The CDR3 coding sequence is TGTGCCAGTAGTATCGCAGGCAAGTCAAACACTGAAGCTTTCTTT. It translates to CASSIAGKSNTEAFF.

The V call is TRBV12-5, the J call TRBJ1-4, with D possibly being TRBD1 (5 bases). This CDR3 region has 15 residues. Germline lookup yields CDR1 LGHNT and CDR2 FRNRAP. Deletions cut 0 bases from V and 4 bases from J, with 9 bases between. The CDR3 coding sequence is TGTGCTAGTGGTTTGGTGGTACAGGTTAATGAAAAACTGTTTTTT. Protein: CASGLVVQVNEKLFF.

Regarding this clone: One junction end does not reproduce the germline sequence, and a read error may be involved. This chain uses TRBV7-7 with TRBJ2-3; D remains unclear. Per the germline V gene, CDR1 is SSHAT and CDR2 is FNYEAQ (reference sequence). This CDR3 region has 13 residues. This chain's CDR3 is CASSLDQFDTQYF. The DNA of the CDR3 is TGTGCTAGCAGCTTAGATCAGTTTGATACGCAGTATTTT. Looking up the rest from reference TRBV7-7 and TRBJ2-3 gives the full variable domain: GAGVSQSPRYKVTKRGQDVTLRCDPISSHATLYWYQQALGQGPEFLTYFNYEAQPDKSGLPSDRFSAERPEGSISTLTIQRTEQRDSAMYRCASSLDQFDTQYFGPGTRLTVL.

This clone was counted a few times. The genes are TRBV27 and TRBJ1-6, with D possibly being TRBD1 (5 bases). Germline-derived CDR1 and CDR2 are MNHEY and SMNVEV (reference sequence). Trimming stripped 5 bases from V and 4 bases from J, with 21 bases between. The CDR3 consists of 18 residues. The CDR3 is CASSPSGTPHQYNSPLHF. Written as DNA, the CDR3 is TGTGCCAGCAGTCCCTCGGGGACTCCACATCAATATAATTCACCCCTCCACTTT.

The rearrangement joins TRBV5-4 to TRBJ1-4, with TRBD1 matching over 7 bases. Germline V gives CDR1 SGHNT, CDR2 YYREEE (reference sequence). With 7 bases clipped from V and 4 bases from J, the junction kept 22 bases outside the gene matches. CDR3 length equals 19 residues. The DNA of the CDR3 is TGTGCCAGCGGTTTTACAGGGGAATCCGATGGGGATCTTAATGAAAAACTGTTTTTT. It yields the protein CASGFTGESDGDLNEKLFF.

J is TRBJ1-2 and V is TRBV6-1, with D hard to call. V lost 3 bases and J 6 bases, leaving 8 bases between the germline ends. The CDR3 is made up of 12 amino acids. Germline lookup yields CDR1 MNHNS and CDR2 SASEGT. CDR3 protein: CASSDGGDGYTF. CDR3 DNA: TGTGCCAGCAGTGATGGCGGTGATGGCTACACCTTC.

The V call is TRBV9, the J call TRBJ2-7, with 8 bases matching TRBD1. This CDR3 is 16 amino acids long. From germline, CDR1 is SGDLS and CDR2 YYNGEE. J gave up 7 bases and V 3 bases, and 15 bases lay outside the gene matches. The CDR3 sequence: CASSGRENRGLGEQYF. In nucleotides, the CDR3 is TGTGCCAGCAGCGGGAGAGAGAACAGGGGGTTGGGGGAGCAGTACTTC.

The chain couples TRBV6-1 to TRBJ1-5; D is ambiguous. The length of the CDR3 is 14 residues. The V end lost 10 bases, the J end lost 0 bases, and 13 bases lay between the germline ends. Germline V CDR1 and CDR2: MNHNS, SASEGT. DNA for the CDR3: TGTGCCACTCAGGAGGTTTATAGCAATCAGCCCCAGCATTTT. It yields the protein CATQEVYSNQPQHF.

The CDR3 bases are TGTGCCAGCAGCGGAACTAGCGGGAGGGCCCATGAGCAGTTCTTC. Translated, it gives CASSGTSGRAHEQFF. The rearrangement uses TRBV7-9 and TRBJ2-1; 13 bases fit TRBD2. The CDR3 length is 15 residues. V gave up 5 bases and J gave up 8 bases; unmatched junction bases: 6. Per the germline V gene, CDR1 is SEHNR and CDR2 is FQNEAQ (reference sequence).

About this clone itself: The sample holds other DNA sequences that translate to the same CDR3. This chain links TRBV9 with TRBJ2-7; D ambiguous. Trimming stripped 2 bases from V and 1 base from J, with 7 bases between. The CDR3 sequence is 13 residues long. Germline CDR1 reads SGDLS; CDR2 reads YYNGEE. For the CDR3, the DNA is TGTGCCAGCAGCGTTACACCTTCCTACGAGCAGTACTTC. Translation gives CASSVTPSYEQYF. The variable domain in full, completed from reference TRBV9 and TRBJ2-7, reads DSGVTQTPKHLITATGQRVTLRCSPRSGDLSVYWYQQSLDQGLQFLIQYYNGEERAKGNILERFSAQQFPDLHSELNLSSLELGDSALYFCASSVTPSYEQYFGPGTRLTVT.

The J gene is TRBJ2-1, the V gene TRBV7-9; TRBD2 agrees at 9 bases. The CDR3 totals 17 residues. V trimming: 7 bases; J trimming: 2 bases; junction bases outside the gene matches: 12. Germline loops: CDR1 SEHNR, CDR2 FQNEAQ (reference sequence). The CDR3 DNA follows: TGTGCCAGCATCCCTGTAGCGGGGGCCATTACCTACAATGAGCAGTTCTTC. It encodes CASIPVAGAITYNEQFF.

About this clone: One junction end disagrees with the germline gene, perhaps due to a read error. The V call is TRBV7-7, the J call TRBJ2-5; 8 bases agree with TRBD1. Germline CDR1 and CDR2: SSHAT and FNYEAQ (reference sequence). The CDR3 covers 18 residues. CDR3 region: CASSLSGTGEFFQETQYF. In nucleotides, the CDR3 is TGTGCTAGCAGCCTCTCCGGGACAGGTGAATTCTTCCAAGAGACCCAGTACTTC.

The rearrangement links TRBV12-5 to TRBJ1-5; possible D gene TRBD1, 5 bases. V lost 0 bases to trimming and J lost 1 base, with 13 bases between them. The CDR3 totals 17 residues. Germline lookup yields CDR1 LGHNT and CDR2 FRNRAP. Here the CDR3 DNA reads TGTGCTAGTGGTTTGGTTGCTGGGGAGGGGAGCAATCAGCCCCAGCATTTT. Translating gives CASGLVAGEGSNQPQHF.

There are a few counts of this clone. The rearrangement uses TRBV27 and TRBJ2-3; possible D gene TRBD2, 5 bases. The CDR3 is 14 residues long. CDR1 and CDR2 (germline): MNHEY, SMNVEV (reference sequence). V was trimmed by 2 bases and J by 3 bases, leaving 9 bases between them. The CDR3 is CASSLLPGTDTQYF. CDR3 nucleotide sequence: TGTGCCAGCAGTTTACTTCCGGGAACAGATACGCAGTATTTT.